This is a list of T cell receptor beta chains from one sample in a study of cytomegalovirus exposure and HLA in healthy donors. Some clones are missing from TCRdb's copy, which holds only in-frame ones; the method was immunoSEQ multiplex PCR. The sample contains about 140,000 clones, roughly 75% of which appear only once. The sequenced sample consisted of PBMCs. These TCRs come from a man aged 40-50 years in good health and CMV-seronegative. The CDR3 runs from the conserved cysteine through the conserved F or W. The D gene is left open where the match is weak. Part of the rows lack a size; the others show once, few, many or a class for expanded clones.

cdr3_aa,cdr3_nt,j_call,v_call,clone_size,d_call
CASSSGHPGLDF,TGTGCCAGCAGTTCGGGACACCCCGGATTGGACTTC,TRBJ2-7,TRBV6-6,.,.
CASSQVRGDIAGGFTDTQYF,TGCGCCAGCAGCCAAGTGCGGGGGGATATAGCGGGGGGTTTCACAGATACGCAGTATTTT,TRBJ2-3,TRBV4-1,.,TRBD2
CASSKLAGGLDEQFF,TGTGCCAGCAGCAAACTAGCGGGGGGGCTTGATGAGCAGTTCTTC,TRBJ2-1,TRBV7-9,.,TRBD2
CASSRQGTTGELFF,TGTGCCAGCAGCCGACAGGGGACCACCGGGGAGCTGTTTTTT,TRBJ2-2,TRBV7-9,.,TRBD1
CASSQGDRESEKLFF,TGCGCCAGCAGCCAAGGAGACAGGGAGAGTGAAAAACTGTTTTTT,TRBJ1-4,TRBV4-1,few,TRBD1
CASSLVGPGQGARGYTF,TGTGCCAGCAGCTTGGTGGGTCCGGGACAGGGGGCGCGAGGCTACACCTTC,TRBJ1-2,TRBV5-6,.,TRBD1
CASRPLRQSQHF,TGTGCCAGCAGACCCCTCCGTCAGTCCCAGCATTTT,TRBJ1-5,TRBV6-5,few,.
CASSLEGPGDLAFF,TGTGCCAGCAGCCTCGAGGGACCAGGGGATCTAGCTTTCTTT,TRBJ1-1,TRBV9,once,.
CASTQAAGPRDTQYF,TGTGCCAGCACTCAGGCAGCGGGTCCTCGGGATACGCAGTATTTT,TRBJ2-3,TRBV4-2,.,.
CASSLMYGVSGNTIYF,TGTGCCAGCAGCTTAATGTACGGGGTATCGGGAAACACCATATATTTT,TRBJ1-3,TRBV7-2,.,.
CASSQGWQGTIYF,TGCGCCAGCAGCCAAGGTTGGCAGGGCACCATATATTTT,TRBJ1-3,TRBV4-3,.,.
CASSQGGLAGENEQFF,TGCGCCAGCAGCCAAGGCGGACTAGCGGGGGAAAATGAGCAGTTCTTC,TRBJ2-1,TRBV4-1,.,TRBD2
CASSDSGTAGGYTF,TGTGCCAGCAGCGATTCCGGGACAGCTGGGGGCTACACCTTC,TRBJ1-2,TRBV13,once,TRBD1
CASSQDRGASEKNIQYF,TGCGCCAGCAGCCAGGATCGGGGCGCTAGCGAAAAAAACATTCAGTACTTC,TRBJ2-4,TRBV4-3,.,.
CASSEAARNTQYF,TGTGCCAGCAGTGAAGCGGCTAGAAATACGCAGTATTTT,TRBJ2-3,TRBV6-1,.,.
CASSQMQGDTEAFF,TGTGCCAGCAGCCAAATGCAGGGTGACACTGAAGCTTTCTTT,TRBJ1-1,TRBV9,few,.
CASSLSGIRPQHF,TGTGCCAGCAGCTTAAGCGGGATCCGGCCCCAGCATTTT,TRBJ1-5,TRBV7-2,.,.
CASSPGGLARPGSQYF,TGTGCCAGCAGCCCAGGGGGACTAGCGCGACCAGGGAGCCAGTACTTC,TRBJ2-5,TRBV5-4,.,TRBD2
CASSLGQRQEQYF,TGCGCCAGCAGCTTGGGACAGAGGCAAGAGCAGTACTTC,TRBJ2-7,TRBV5-1,.,.
CASSYGQGAQGEYGYTF,TGTGCCAGCAGTTACGGACAGGGGGCGCAAGGAGAGTATGGCTACACCTTC,TRBJ1-2,TRBV13,.,TRBD1
CASSPFTGSYEQYF,TGTGCCAGCAGCCCATTTACAGGGTCCTACGAGCAGTACTTC,TRBJ2-7,TRBV7-9,few,.
CASRTSGSYGYTF,TGTGCCAGCAGGACTTCCGGGAGCTATGGCTACACCTTC,TRBJ1-2,TRBV2,.,.
CASSQDSNSPLHF,TGTGCCAGCAGCCAAGATTCGAATTCACCCCTCCACTTT,TRBJ1-6,TRBV4-2,.,.
CASSTGTSEMTDTQYF,TGTGCCAGCAGCACCGGGACTAGCGAAATGACAGATACGCAGTATTTT,TRBJ2-3,TRBV9,.,TRBD2